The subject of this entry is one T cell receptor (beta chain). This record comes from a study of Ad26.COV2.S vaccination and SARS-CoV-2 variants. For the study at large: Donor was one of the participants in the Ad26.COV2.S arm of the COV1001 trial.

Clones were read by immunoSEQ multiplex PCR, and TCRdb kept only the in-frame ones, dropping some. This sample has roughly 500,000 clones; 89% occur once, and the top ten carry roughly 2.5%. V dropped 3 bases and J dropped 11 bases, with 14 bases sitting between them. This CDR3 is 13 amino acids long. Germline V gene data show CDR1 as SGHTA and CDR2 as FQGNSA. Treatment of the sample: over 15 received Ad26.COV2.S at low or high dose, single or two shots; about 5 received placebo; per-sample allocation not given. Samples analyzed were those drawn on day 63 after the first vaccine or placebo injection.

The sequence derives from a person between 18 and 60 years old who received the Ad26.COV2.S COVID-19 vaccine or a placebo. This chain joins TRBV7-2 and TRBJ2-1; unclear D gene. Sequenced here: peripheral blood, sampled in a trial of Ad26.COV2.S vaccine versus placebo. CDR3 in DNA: TGTGCCAGCAGCTTCTTATACGACGAAAAGCAGTTCTTC. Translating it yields CASSFLYDEKQFF.